This entry concerns a single T cell receptor beta chain. Its antigen is not identified. This entry comes from a study of cytomegalovirus exposure and HLA in healthy donors. PCR involved 60 Vbeta and 13 Jbeta primers. Sequencing used immunoSEQ multiplex PCR; TCRdb keeps in-frame clones, though not all of them. The table has 170,000 or so clones, roughly 73% seen once. The germline V gene has CDR1 MNHNY and CDR2 SVGAGI (reference sequence). Trimming removed 0 bases from V and 0 bases from J, with 5 bases in between. This CDR3 spans 14 amino acids. Study results and caveats: The productive fraction for most TCR beta V segments was about 87% or about 30% in an earlier analysis. TCR beta sequences numbering roughly 16,000 were associated with HLA alleles at 0.05 false discovery rate in a later analysis.

The receptor was isolated from a woman aged 25-40 years in good health and CMV-seronegative. V gene TRBV6-6 combines with J gene TRBJ1-2; no clear D. Sequencing used PBMCs. The CDR3 DNA reads TGTGCCAGCAGTTACTCGGAGGCTAACTATGGCTACACCTTC. It is translated as CASSYSEANYGYTF.